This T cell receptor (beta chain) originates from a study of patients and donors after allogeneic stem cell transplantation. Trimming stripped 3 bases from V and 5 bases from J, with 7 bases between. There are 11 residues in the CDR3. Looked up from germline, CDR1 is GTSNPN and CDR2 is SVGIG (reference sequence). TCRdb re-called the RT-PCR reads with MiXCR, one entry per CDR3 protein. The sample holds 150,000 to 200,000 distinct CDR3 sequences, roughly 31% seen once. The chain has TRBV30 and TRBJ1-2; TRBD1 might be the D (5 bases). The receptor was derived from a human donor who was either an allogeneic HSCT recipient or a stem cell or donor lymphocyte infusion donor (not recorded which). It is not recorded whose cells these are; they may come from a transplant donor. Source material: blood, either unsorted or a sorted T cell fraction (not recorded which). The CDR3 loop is CAWSAGYGYTF. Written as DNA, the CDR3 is TGTGCCTGGAGCGCAGGGTATGGCTACACCTTC.